What follows are 17 T cell receptor beta chains derived from one specimen sequenced in a study of Ad26.COV2.S vaccination and SARS-CoV-2 variants. Profiling relied on immunoSEQ multiplex PCR, and the TCRdb table lists in-frame clones only, not all of them. The table lists approximately 350,000 clones, under 90% of them singletons. The treatment was: roughly 20 received Ad26.COV2.S at low or high dose, single or two shots; about 5 received placebo; per-sample allocation not given. It was on day 63 after the first vaccine or placebo injection that samples were taken. The starting material was peripheral blood, obtained in a trial of Ad26.COV2.S vaccine versus placebo. The receptors derive from a person aged 18-60 years who received the Ad26.COV2.S COVID-19 vaccine or a placebo.

CDR3 sequence: CSAQGYPGAFF. The CDR3 DNA sequence: TGCAGTGCCCAGGGGTATCCGGGGGCTTTCTTT. The chain employs TRBV20-1 and TRBJ1-1; the D gene is possibly TRBD1 (6 bases). The CDR3 has 11 residues. V lost 6 bases, J lost 11 bases, and 16 bases lay in between. The germline V gene encodes CDR1 DFQATT and CDR2 SNEGSKA (reference sequence).

The chain recombines TRBV5-1 with TRBJ2-3; D gene uncertain. CDR3 length: 12 residues. V lost 3 bases and J 0 bases, leaving 2 bases between the germline ends. Germline V lookup: CDR1 SGHRS, CDR2 YFSETQ. CDR3 DNA sequence: TGCGCCAGCAGCTGGAGCACAGATACGCAGTATTTT. Its translation: CASSWSTDTQYF. The variable domain in full, completed from reference TRBV5-1 and TRBJ2-3, reads KAGVTQTPRYLIKTRGQQVTLSCSPISGHRSVSWYQQTPGQGLQFLFEYFSETQRNKGNFPGRFSGRQFSNSRSEMNVSTLELGDSALYLCASSWSTDTQYFGPGTRLTVL.

The chain recombines TRBV6-5 with TRBJ1-2; D is ambiguous. Between the trimmed V and J ends, which lost 4 bases and 3 bases, there was a span of 12 bases. This CDR3 is built from 14 residues. Germline CDR1 reads MNHEY; CDR2 reads SVGAGI. The DNA of the CDR3 is TGTGCCAGCAGTTCCACAAGCTCCCACTATGGCTACACCTTC. Its translation: CASSSTSSHYGYTF.

This clone was recorded only once. The rearrangement links TRBV5-1 to TRBJ2-1; D gene ambiguous. Trimming pared 4 bases from V and 2 bases from J, leaving 10 bases between. CDR3 length: 14 amino acids. Germline CDR1 reads SGHRS; CDR2 reads YFSETQ. The DNA for the CDR3 is TGCGCCAGCAGCCCAGCCGGCCCCTACAATGAGCAGTTCTTC. It is translated as CASSPAGPYNEQFF.

The chain combines TRBV18 with TRBJ1-1, with a possible D match to TRBD1 (5 bases). Germline CDR1 KGHSH, CDR2 LQKENI. The CDR3 is made up of 19 amino acids. V shed 3 bases and J shed 1 base, with 24 bases lying between them. The CDR3 DNA reads TGTGCCAGCTCACCTTATGGGACGGGCTACGAAAAGAAGAACACTGAAGCTTTCTTT. Its translation is CASSPYGTGYEKKNTEAFF. The variable domain in full, with the rest retrieved from reference TRBV18 and TRBJ1-1, is NAGVMQNPRHLVRRRGQEARLRCSPMKGHSHVYWYRQLPEEGLKFMVYLQKENIIDESGMPKERFSAEFPKEGPSILRIQQVVRGDSAAYFCASSPYGTGYEKKNTEAFFGQGTRLTVV.

The chain carries TRBV15 and TRBJ2-7, with 9 bases fitting TRBD2. Trimming cost V 1 base and J 8 bases; bases outside gene matches: 9. The CDR3 extends over 15 amino acids. Germline V gene lookup returns CDR1 LNHNV and CDR2 YYDKDF (reference sequence). The CDR3 loop is CATSRVIAGAEKQYF. DNA for the CDR3: TGTGCCACCAGCAGAGTGATAGCGGGAGCGGAAAAGCAGTACTTC.

The chain employs TRBV9 and TRBJ1-2, with D perhaps matching TRBD1 (5 bases). The CDR3 runs 13 residues. V gave up 0 bases and J gave up 6 bases, with 9 bases separating them. From germline, CDR1 is SGDLS and CDR2 YYNGEE. This chain's CDR3 is CASSVGGADGYTF. The CDR3 nucleotides read TGTGCCAGCAGCGTAGGGGGCGCGGATGGCTACACCTTC.

The V and J genes are TRBV5-4 and TRBJ2-3; a possible D gene is TRBD2 (6 bases). This CDR3 is built from 12 residues. The V end lost 5 bases, the J end lost 10 bases, and 14 bases lay between the germline ends. In germline, CDR1 is SGHNT, CDR2 YYREEE (reference sequence). The CDR3: CASSWGEKAQYF. The CDR3 coding sequence is TGTGCCAGCAGTTGGGGGGAAAAGGCGCAGTATTTT.

This clone came up once. The genes are TRBV21-1 and TRBJ2-7; the table's TRBD2 call for D was not verified on the DNA. TRBV21-1 is flagged as a pseudogene. The CDR3 consists of 14 residues. This CDR3 is CASSSLLVYGEQYF. The CDR3 DNA is TGTGCCAGCAGCTCACTCCTCGTCTACGGGGAGCAGTACTTC.

This clone was observed a handful of times. V usage is TRBV5-5 and J usage is TRBJ2-5; the match to TRBD2 covers 9 bases. V lost 3 bases to trimming and J lost 5 bases; unmatched junction nucleotides: 11. The CDR3 runs to 16 residues. CDR1 is SGHKS, CDR2 YYEKEE, per germline (reference sequence). The CDR3 DNA reads as TGTGCCAGCAGCTCTGGTAGTGCGGGAGGGTGGGAGACCCAGTACTTC. It is translated as CASSSGSAGGWETQYF.

The CDR3 is CASSQDEQRTLGEQYF. The CDR3 coding sequence is TGCGCCAGCAGCCAAGATGAACAACGGACTTTGGGCGAGCAGTACTTC. The genes are TRBV4-1 and TRBJ2-7, with D possibly TRBD2 on 5 matching bases. Trimming cost V 0 bases and J 6 bases, with 18 bases left between them. The germline CDR1 and CDR2 sequences are MGHRA and YSYEKL. The CDR3 covers 16 residues.

The rearrangement uses TRBV5-1 and TRBJ2-3; the match to TRBD2 covers 12 bases. Trimming cost V 4 bases and J 3 bases; bases outside gene matches: 12. The germline V gene encodes CDR1 SGHRS and CDR2 YFSETQ. CDR3 length: 18 residues. The CDR3 spells CASSLRAPSGGATDTQYF. The CDR3 bases are TGCGCCAGCAGCCTACGCGCGCCTAGCGGGGGGGCTACAGATACGCAGTATTTT.

The CDR3 nucleotides are TGCGCCAGCAGCCCCGGGACAGGGGGCGCAATCGAGGAAAAACTGTTTTTT. This translates into CASSPGTGGAIEEKLFF. V gene TRBV5-1 combines with J gene TRBJ1-4; TRBD1 agrees at 12 bases. With 4 bases clipped from V and 8 bases from J, the junction kept 12 bases outside the gene matches. The germline CDR1 and CDR2 sequences are SGHRS and YFSETQ. This CDR3 is 17 amino acids long.

V and J are TRBV7-2 and TRBJ2-7; D not resolved. The germline V gene has CDR1 SGHTA and CDR2 FQGNSA. The CDR3 extends over 15 amino acids. The germline V and J ends were trimmed by 2 bases and 2 bases, with 13 bases remaining between them. The CDR3 DNA reads as TGTGCCAGCAGCTTAATGTGGAACCCGACCTACGAGCAGTACTTC. This sequence encodes CASSLMWNPTYEQYF.

This chain joins TRBV2 and TRBJ1-1; D perhaps matches TRBD1 (5 bases). The CDR3 runs 12 residues. Germline V lookup: CDR1 SNHLY, CDR2 FYNNEI. The V end was cut by 7 bases, the J end by 8 bases, with 14 bases between. The CDR3 DNA reads TGTGCCAGCATCACCGACAGAATAGAAGCTTTCTTT. Translating gives CASITDRIEAFF.

In its sample, this clone was seen once. The V call is TRBV7-9, the J call TRBJ1-2; 10 nucleotides align to TRBD1. Germline trimming cut 3 bases from V and 5 bases from J; bases unmatched to any gene: 0. The germline CDR1 and CDR2 sequences are SEHNR and FQNEAQ (reference sequence). CDR3 length: 13 amino acids. The CDR3 protein is CASSLDRGYGYTF. CDR3 nucleotide sequence: TGTGCCAGCAGCTTGGACAGGGGGTATGGCTACACCTTC. The variable domain in full, completed from reference TRBV7-9 and TRBJ1-2, reads DTGVSQNPRHKITKRGQNVTFRCDPISEHNRLYWYRQTLGQGPEFLTYFQNEAQLEKSRLLSDRFSAERPKGSFSTLEIQRTEQGDSAMYLCASSLDRGYGYTFGSGTRLTVV.

The rearrangement links TRBV6-2 or TRBV6-3 to TRBJ2-3; D gene ambiguous. V lost 5 bases to trimming and J lost 0 bases, with 9 bases between them. Germline V gene sequence: CDR1 MNHEY, CDR2 SVGEGT. This CDR3 is built from 14 residues. The CDR3 sequence: CASSASTSTDTQYF. DNA for the CDR3: TGTGCCAGCAGTGCATCGACTAGCACAGATACGCAGTATTTT.